This T cell receptor (beta chain) was documented in a study of T-cell memory formation after mild COVID-19. V shed 4 bases and J 13 bases; nucleotides not matched to a gene: 9. CDR3 size: 12 residues. Germline CDR1 is LGHDT and CDR2 is YNNKEL (reference sequence). Each CDR3 protein is one row after TCRdb ran MiXCR on the 5' RACE reads. Among about 360,000 distinct CDR3 sequences listed, roughly 14% were seen once. The sample consisted of PBMCs or a T cell subset sorted from them (not recorded which). This rearrangement joins TRBV3-1 to TRBJ1-2; TRBD1 matches at 7 bases. The sequence came from a man aged 18 to 29 who had mild COVID-19 (a few samples of this study predate the infection). Cell type and time point are not known. The CDR3 DNA is TGTGCCAGCAGCCTCCGGGACAGCCGCCCCACCTTC. Its protein product is CASSLRDSRPTF.